The entry below describes one TCR beta chain. Its cognate antigen is unknown. The CDR3 covers 12 residues. Germline loops: CDR1 SGHTA, CDR2 FQGNSA. The V and J ends lost 6 bases and 0 bases respectively, with 3 bases between them. The sample originates from a study of naive and memory T cell subsets. Alpha and beta libraries were amplified separately from the second PCR onward. Overall study findings and caveats: Possibly reflecting memory cells re-expressing CD45RA, a few larger clonotypes occurred in naive repertoires, especially CD8. Over 90% of naive TCR sequences appeared only once, unlike memory subsets.

The beta constant-region primer was an equimolar mix of two oligonucleotides covering TRBC1 and TRBC2. Four rounds of PCR amplified the ligated cDNA using nested alpha and beta constant-region primers plus SP2. MiXCR was run by TCRdb on the UMI-ligation and nested PCR reads, yielding one entry per CDR3 protein. The data show some 82,000 distinct CDR3 sequences, 10% to 12% seen once. The rearrangement joins TRBV7-2 to TRBJ2-1; D ambiguous. The TCR sequence derives from a human donor in good health. Input material: naive CD4+ T cells from blood. The CDR3 protein is CASRDSYNEQFF. The CDR3, as DNA: TGTGCCAGCAGGGACTCCTACAATGAGCAGTTCTTC.